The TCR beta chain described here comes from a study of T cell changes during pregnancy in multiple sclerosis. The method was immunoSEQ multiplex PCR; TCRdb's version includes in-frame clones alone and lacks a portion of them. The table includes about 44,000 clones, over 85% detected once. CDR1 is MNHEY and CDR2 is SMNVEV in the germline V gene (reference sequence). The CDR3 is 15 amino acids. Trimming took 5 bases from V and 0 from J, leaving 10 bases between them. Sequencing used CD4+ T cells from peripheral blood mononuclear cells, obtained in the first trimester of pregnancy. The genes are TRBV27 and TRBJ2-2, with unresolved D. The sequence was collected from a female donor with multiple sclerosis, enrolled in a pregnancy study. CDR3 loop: CASSPISPNTGELFF. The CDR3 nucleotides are TGTGCCAGCAGTCCCATAAGCCCGAACACCGGGGAGCTGTTTTTT.